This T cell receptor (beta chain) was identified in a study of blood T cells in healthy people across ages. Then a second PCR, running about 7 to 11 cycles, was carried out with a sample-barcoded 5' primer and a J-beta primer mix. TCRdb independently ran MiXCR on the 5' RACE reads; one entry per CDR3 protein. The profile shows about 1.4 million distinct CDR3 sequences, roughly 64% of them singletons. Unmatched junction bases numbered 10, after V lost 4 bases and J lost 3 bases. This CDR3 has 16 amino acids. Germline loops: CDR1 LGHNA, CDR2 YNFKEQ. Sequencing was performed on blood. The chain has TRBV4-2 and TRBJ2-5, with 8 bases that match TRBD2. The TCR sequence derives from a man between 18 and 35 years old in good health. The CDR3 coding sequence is TGTGCCAGCAGCCTTTCTACCGGGGGGGAAGAAGAGACCCAGTACTTC. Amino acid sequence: CASSLSTGGEEETQYF.